The 21 T cell receptor beta chains listed next were all sequenced from one sample in a study of blood T cell repertoires in COVID-19. Using immunoSEQ multiplex PCR, the repertoire was profiled, and TCRdb retains in-frame clones only, with some absent. The sample has roughly 330,000 clones, 70% to 90% seen once. The sample taken for sequencing was PBMCs or T cells enriched from blood (not recorded which). These receptors were taken from a woman younger than 45 who had recovered from COVID-19.

The rearrangement joins TRBV7-2 to TRBJ2-2; 10 bases are shared with TRBD1. This CDR3 region has 15 residues. Losses at the gene ends were 6 bases for V and 5 bases for J; bases not matched to a gene: 6. The germline gives CDR1 SGHTA, CDR2 FQGNSA. The CDR3 region has the DNA TGTGCCAGCAGACGGGACAGGGGCGGGACCGGGGAGCTGTTTTTT. It specifies CASRRDRGGTGELFF.

This chain joins TRBV7-8 and TRBJ2-2; the D is unclear. The CDR3 sequence is 14 residues long. CDR1 is SGHVS, CDR2 FQNEAQ, per germline. The ends were cut back, 6 bases at V and 5 bases at J, with 13 bases in the middle. The CDR3 is CASRPTSATGELFF. Here the CDR3 DNA reads TGTGCCAGCAGACCAACAAGCGCAACCGGGGAGCTGTTTTTT.

The J gene is TRBJ2-7, the V gene TRBV6-5, with 9 bases identical to TRBD1. There are 14 residues in the CDR3. J lost 1 base, V lost 6 bases, and 4 bases had no gene match. Germline-derived CDR1 and CDR2 are MNHEY and SVGAGI. CDR3 sequence (DNA): TGTGCCAGCAGGCTTGGGACAGGGTCCTACGAGCAGTACTTC. The encoded protein is CASRLGTGSYEQYF.

In DNA, the CDR3 is TGTGCCAGTAGTATGGGGGGGGCATATGGCTACACCTTC. Its protein product is CASSMGGAYGYTF. The gene calls are TRBV19 and TRBJ1-2; tentative D call: TRBD1 (6 bases). The V end was cut by 3 bases, the J end by 5 bases, with 10 bases between. This CDR3 is 13 amino acids long. The germline CDR1 and CDR2 sequences are LNHDA and SQIVND (reference sequence).

This rearrangement joins TRBV6-6 to TRBJ1-1; D unresolved. The germline gives CDR1 MNHNY, CDR2 SVGAGI (reference sequence). This CDR3 is 11 amino acids long. Trimming cost V 2 bases and J 11 bases, with 9 bases left between them. Written as DNA, the CDR3 is TGTGCCAGCAGTTACCAGAGCGGGGCTTTCTTT. This sequence encodes CASSYQSGAFF.

The V and J genes are TRBV6-2 or TRBV6-3 and TRBJ1-5, with D maybe TRBD1 (5 bases). This CDR3 has 16 amino acids. The ends were cut back, 0 bases at V and 1 base at J, with 10 bases in the middle. Germline CDR1 reads MNHEY; CDR2 reads SVGEGT. Here the CDR3 reads CASSYSGALSNQPQHF. The CDR3 coding sequence is TGTGCCAGCAGTTACTCAGGGGCCCTCAGCAATCAGCCCCAGCATTTT.

The J gene is TRBJ1-6, the V gene TRBV30; the match to TRBD1 covers 7 bases. With 7 bases clipped from V and 7 bases from J, the junction kept 7 bases outside the gene matches. This CDR3 comprises 13 residues. CDR1 and CDR2 (germline): GTSNPN, SVGIG (reference sequence). The CDR3: CASEGTANSPLHF. The CDR3 DNA sequence: TGTGCCTCTGAGGGGACAGCCAATTCACCCCTCCACTTT.

This clone was counted once. This rearrangement joins TRBV4-1 to TRBJ1-6; D uncertain. Germline lookup yields CDR1 MGHRA and CDR2 YSYEKL. V shed 0 bases and J shed 5 bases, with 8 bases lying between them. The CDR3 has 15 amino acids. The CDR3 nucleotides read TGCGCCAGCAGCCAAGATATGGGAGATAATTCACCCCTCCACTTT. It yields the protein CASSQDMGDNSPLHF.

The V call is TRBV4-2, the J call TRBJ2-3; 15 bases are shared with TRBD2. Germline V gene lookup returns CDR1 LGHNA and CDR2 YNFKEQ. The length of the CDR3 is 17 residues. V lost 5 bases and J lost 4; bases outside the gene matches: 7. DNA of the CDR3: TGTGCCAGCAGCGACGGGACTAGCGGGGGGCGGGCAGATACGCAGTATTTT. It translates to CASSDGTSGGRADTQYF.

The chain employs TRBV19 and TRBJ1-5; 7 bases are a match to TRBD1. Germline values: CDR1 LNHDA, CDR2 SQIVND (reference sequence). The CDR3 sequence is 14 residues long. Unmatched junction bases numbered 5, after V lost 4 bases and J lost 5 bases. CDR3 nucleotides: TGTGCCAGTAGTACCACAGGGGTCGATCAGCCCCAGCATTTT. It specifies CASSTTGVDQPQHF. The whole variable domain, filled in from reference TRBV19 and TRBJ1-5, reads DGGITQSPKYLFRKEGQNVTLSCEQNLNHDAMYWYRQDPGQGLRLIYYSQIVNDFQKGDIAEGYSVSREKKESFPLTVTSAQKNPTAFYLCASSTTGVDQPQHFGDGTRLSIL.

The rearrangement uses TRBV7-9 and TRBJ1-1; no definite D call. The V and J ends lost 1 base and 6 bases respectively, with 15 bases between them. The CDR3 extends over 15 amino acids. Germline V gene sequence: CDR1 SEHNR, CDR2 FQNEAQ (reference sequence). The CDR3 region is CASSLGLGLRAEAFF. As DNA, the CDR3 is TGTGCCAGCAGCTTAGGTCTCGGTTTGCGGGCTGAAGCTTTCTTT.

The gene calls are TRBV4-3 and TRBJ1-2, with no clear D. The CDR3 runs 15 residues. CDR1 and CDR2 (germline): LGHNA, YSLEER. V was pared by 2 bases and J by 4 bases, with 14 bases between. CDR3 sequence reads: CASSQLAGSAYGYTF. The CDR3 region has the DNA TGCGCCAGCAGCCAACTAGCGGGTTCGGCCTATGGCTACACCTTC.

The CDR3 DNA follows: TGCGCCAGCAGCAGAAACAGGGGGGGTGAGACCCAGTACTTC. Its translation: CASSRNRGGETQYF. The chain uses TRBV4-3 and TRBJ2-5, with D maybe TRBD1 (8 bases). V was trimmed by 5 bases and J by 5 bases, leaving 15 bases between them. Germline CDR1 is LGHNA and CDR2 is YSLEER. The CDR3 consists of 14 residues.

The V call is TRBV7-6, the J call TRBJ1-4; TRBD1 is a possible D gene (5 bases). Germline V gives CDR1 SGHVS, CDR2 FNYEAQ. This CDR3 is 16 amino acids long. V lost 1 base and J lost 8, with 17 bases in between. CDR3 in DNA: TGTGCCAGCAGCTTAGTCCCGACCGGGGGGGAGGAAAAACTGTTTTTT. This sequence encodes CASSLVPTGGEEKLFF.

The chain links TRBV9 to TRBJ1-2; D is perhaps TRBD1 (6 bases). Germline lookup yields CDR1 SGDLS and CDR2 YYNGEE. V lost 3 bases and J lost 4, with 13 bases in between. The CDR3 contains 14 residues. CDR3: CASSGQERAYGYTF. The CDR3, as DNA: TGTGCCAGCAGCGGACAGGAACGTGCCTATGGCTACACCTTC.

This clone is large in the sample. The chain is built from TRBV7-9 and TRBJ2-3; the D gene is possibly TRBD2 (5 bases). The germline CDR1 and CDR2 sequences are SEHNR and FQNEAQ (reference sequence). The CDR3 runs to 13 residues. The V gene lost 5 bases and the J gene lost 4 bases, with 10 bases spanning the gap. CDR3 bases: TGTGCCAGCAGCCCGGAGGAGGCAGATACGCAGTATTTT. It specifies CASSPEEADTQYF.

This clone was observed a few times. The chain joins TRBV6-5 to TRBJ1-6, with 7 nucleotides matching TRBD1. The CDR3 is 15 amino acids. V was pared by 2 bases and J by 7 bases, with 5 bases of the junction left unmatched. Germline loops: CDR1 MNHEY, CDR2 SVGAGI. CDR3 amino acids: CASSYRTGLNSPLHF. DNA for the CDR3: TGTGCCAGCAGTTACAGGACAGGACTCAATTCACCCCTCCACTTT.

The table lists this clone with a count of one. Written as DNA, the CDR3 is TGTGCCAGCAGCCAAGAGGCAGGATCGAATCAGCCCCAGCATTTT. This codes for CASSQEAGSNQPQHF. The chain is built from TRBV3-1 (or the pseudogene TRBV3-2) and TRBJ1-5; D unclear. Looked up from germline, CDR1 is LGHDT and CDR2 is YNNKEL (reference sequence). This CDR3 has 15 amino acids. V was shortened by 0 bases and J by 4 bases, with 10 bases between the two germline ends.

For this clone: No conserved phenylalanine or tryptophan is present at the end of the CDR3, so a read error is the likely explanation. The DNA is left out, because the CDR3 cannot be placed on it with certainty; the CDR3 is given as TCRdb lists it. The chain carries TRBV5-8 and TRBJ1-2; TRBD1, as called in the table, went unchecked against the DNA. Germline lookup yields CDR1 SGHTS and CDR2 YDEGEE. The CDR3 is 9 amino acids in total, end residues counted. The CDR3 reads CASSFTYPL.

The chain combines TRBV6-5 with TRBJ2-7, with 11 bases aligning to TRBD1. Per the germline V gene, CDR1 is MNHEY and CDR2 is SVGAGI. The CDR3 extends over 14 amino acids. J lost 6 bases, V lost 2 bases, and 3 bases had no gene match. In DNA, the CDR3 is TGTGCCAGCAGTTACCCGGGACAGGGGGGCGAGCAGTACTTC. This codes for CASSYPGQGGEQYF.

This clone was seen once. V usage is TRBV5-5 and J usage is TRBJ1-5; D is undetermined. The V end lost 2 bases, the J end lost 6 bases, and 18 bases lay between the germline ends. This CDR3 is 16 amino acids long. Germline CDR1 is SGHKS and CDR2 is YYEKEE (reference sequence). Here the CDR3 DNA reads TGTGCCAGCAGCTTTGACCCGGGGTCGGTAGCTCAGCCCCAGCATTTT. It yields the protein CASSFDPGSVAQPQHF.